This T cell receptor beta chain was retrieved from a study of Ad26.COV2.S vaccination and SARS-CoV-2 variants (dated by TCRdb to the early 2020s). About the investigation overall: Vaccine-arm donors were drawn from COV1001, a multicentre, randomized, double-blind, placebo-controlled phase I-IIa trial of Ad26.COV2.S in healthy adults. Investigators remained blinded to trial group allocation during experiments and outcome assessment. Participants in the trial were split at random into five groups of five each, receiving low-dose or high-dose Ad26.COV2.S once or twice, or else placebo on both occasions. The specificity and breadth of SARS-CoV-2-reactive T cell receptors after Ad26.COV2.S vaccination were assessed by TCRbeta repertoire sequencing. The TCR-sequenced set comprised around 32 samples: approximately 19 Ad26.COV2.S vaccine recipients, 5 placebo recipients and 8 SARS-CoV-2 convalescent individuals. Ad26.COV2.S was given intramuscularly at 5x10^10 or 1x10^11 viral particles, as a single shot or as two shots 56 days apart.

The treatment or condition label on this specimen signifies: over 15 received Ad26.COV2.S at low or high dose, single or two shots; 5 received placebo; per-sample allocation not given. For vaccine and placebo recipients, the sequenced repertoires came from samples collected on day 63 after the first injection. Between 29 July and 7 August 2020, Cohort 1b enrolled some 25 adults aged 18-55 years at one site in Boston, USA. Ad26.COV2.S was a replication-incompetent adenovirus type 26 vector that expressed a prefusion-stabilized SARS-CoV-2 spike protein derived from the original Wuhan strain. The immunoSEQ Assay was used to sequence TCRbeta CDR3 regions. After extraction, genomic DNA underwent amplification by bias-controlled multiplex PCR, followed by high-throughput sequencing. In the source study's methods: Collapsing and filtering of sequences were performed to quantify the absolute abundance of each unique TCRbeta CDR3 region. T cell fraction was estimated by normalization of TCRbeta template counts to usable DNA, with usable DNA being measured through amplification of reference genes present in all nucleated cells. Repertoire TCRs were annotated as SARS-CoV-2-specific by exact matching of V gene, CDR3 amino acid sequence and J gene to a known reactive TCR set. The reference SARS-CoV-2 TCR set was derived from MIRA and filtered for enrichment in COVID-19-positive ImmuneCODE repertoires, a step that removed public or cross-reactive TCRs. Using the MIRA antigens, annotated TCRs were further analysed by specific ORF or by position within an ORF. Depth was the summed frequency of annotated unique rearrangements, while breadth was defined as annotated unique rearrangements over total unique productive rearrangements. Group comparisons of TCR breadth used two-sided Wilcoxon rank-sum tests. TCRdb took over this immuneACCESS table, retaining in-frame rearrangements with V and J assigned. Such tables are incomplete; in checked studies, under half of the missing clones stem from an unresolved V gene, and the remainder is unexplained. The V and J calls and clone size are taken from that table; D and trimming were inferred from the DNA. For this sample the table gives 350,000 to 600,000 clones, of which roughly nine tenths were detected only once. The top ten hold around 1.6% of the sample.

About this clone: Its specific antigen is unknown. No much larger clone exists at a distance of one base, and base qualities are not known.

From the germline V gene, CDR1 is MDHEN and CDR2 is SYDVKM. The germline V and J ends show losses of 4 bases and 2 bases respectively, and no gene match explains 6 bases of the junction. The CDR3, from cysteine to phenylalanine, totals 15 residues. Only the CDR3 region is kept as DNA, spanning 45 bases read in frame from base 1. Overall study results and their limits: Vaccine and placebo recipients had similar non-spike TCR breadth, a finding consistent with the vaccine containing only spike. Compared with placebo recipients, Ad26.COV2.S recipients showed higher spike-specific TCR breadth (P = 0.0014). According to the authors, total T cell responses may have been underestimated by the TCR breadth and depth analyses. The study was not powered for comparison of responses between vaccine doses or regimens. After vaccination, substantial breadth of spike-specific CD8+ and CD4+ T cell responses was reported.

Recombination joined TRBV28 with TRBJ1-2, with 8 bases aligning to TRBD1. The sequence derives from a person aged 18-60 years who received the Ad26.COV2.S COVID-19 vaccine or a placebo. The specimen comprised peripheral blood, sampled in a trial of Ad26.COV2.S vaccine versus placebo. The CDR3 protein: CASSSPYRGNYGYTF. In nucleotides, the sequence is TGTGCCAGCAGTTCCCCTTACAGGGGGAACTATGGCTACACCTTC.